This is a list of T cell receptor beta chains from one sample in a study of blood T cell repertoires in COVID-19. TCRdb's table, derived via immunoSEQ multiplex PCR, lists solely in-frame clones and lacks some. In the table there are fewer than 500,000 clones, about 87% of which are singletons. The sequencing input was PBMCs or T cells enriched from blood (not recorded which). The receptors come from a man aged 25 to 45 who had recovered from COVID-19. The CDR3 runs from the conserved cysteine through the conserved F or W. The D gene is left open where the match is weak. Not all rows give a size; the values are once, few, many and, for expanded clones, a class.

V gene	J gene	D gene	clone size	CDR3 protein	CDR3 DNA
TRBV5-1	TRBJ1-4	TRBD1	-	CASSLTDRAGEKLFF	TGCGCCAGCAGCTTGACGGACAGGGCAGGTGAAAAACTGTTTTTT
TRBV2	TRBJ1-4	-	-	CASSLIDAGIGNEKLFF	TGTGCCAGCAGTCTGATCGATGCAGGGATTGGGAATGAAAAACTGTTTTTT
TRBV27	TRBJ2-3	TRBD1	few	CASSLGFRPWGVGQGPDTQYF	TGTGCCAGCAGTTTAGGGTTTCGTCCGTGGGGAGTGGGACAGGGGCCAGATACGCAGTATTTT
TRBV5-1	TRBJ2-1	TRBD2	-	CASSLVFSGVSSYNEQFF	TGCGCCAGCAGCTTGGTGTTCAGCGGGGTGAGCTCCTACAATGAGCAGTTCTTC
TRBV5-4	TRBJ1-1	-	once	CASSLGAEGGAFF	TGTGCCAGCAGCCTGGGGGCCGAAGGTGGAGCTTTCTTT
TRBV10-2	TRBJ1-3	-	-	CASSESRQGLGNTIYF	TGCGCCAGCAGTGAGTCGCGGCAGGGTCTTGGAAACACCATATATTTT
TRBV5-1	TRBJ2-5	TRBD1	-	CASNQDRAGETQYF	TGCGCCAGCAACCAGGACAGGGCAGGAGAGACCCAGTACTTC
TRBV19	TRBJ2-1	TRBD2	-	CASSIQGLAGKYYNEQFF	TGTGCCAGTAGTATTCAAGGACTAGCGGGGAAATATTACAATGAGCAGTTCTTC
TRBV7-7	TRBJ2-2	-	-	CASSLGAGITGELFF	TGTGCCAGCAGCTTAGGGGCAGGGATCACCGGGGAGCTGTTTTTT
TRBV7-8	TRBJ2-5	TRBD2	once	CASSPRTSGGEETQYF	TGTGCCAGCAGCCCTAGGACTAGCGGGGGGGAAGAGACCCAGTACTTC
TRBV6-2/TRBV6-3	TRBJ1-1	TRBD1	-	CASSQDAGTVNTEAFF	TGTGCCAGCAGTCAAGACGCCGGGACAGTTAACACTGAAGCTTTCTTT
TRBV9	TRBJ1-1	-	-	CASSPPGGSNTEAFF	TGTGCCAGCAGCCCCCCCGGAGGGAGCAACACTGAAGCTTTCTTT
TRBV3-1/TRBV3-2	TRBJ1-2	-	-	CASSQAGVGYTF	TGTGCCAGCAGCCAAGCGGGGGTCGGCTACACCTTC
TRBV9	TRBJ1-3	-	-	CASSPRDISGNTIYF	TGTGCCAGCAGCCCCCGGGACATCTCTGGAAACACCATATATTTT